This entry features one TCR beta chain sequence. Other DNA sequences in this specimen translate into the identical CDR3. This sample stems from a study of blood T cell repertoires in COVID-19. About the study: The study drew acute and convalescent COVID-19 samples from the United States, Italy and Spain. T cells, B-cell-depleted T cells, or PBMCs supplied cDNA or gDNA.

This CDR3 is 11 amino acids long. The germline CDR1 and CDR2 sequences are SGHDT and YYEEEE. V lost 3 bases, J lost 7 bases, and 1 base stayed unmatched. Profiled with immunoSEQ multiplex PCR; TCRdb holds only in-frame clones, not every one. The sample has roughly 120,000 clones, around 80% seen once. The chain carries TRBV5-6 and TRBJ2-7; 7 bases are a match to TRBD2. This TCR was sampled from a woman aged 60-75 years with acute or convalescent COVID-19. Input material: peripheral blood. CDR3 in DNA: TGTGCCAGCAGCTGGGGGGGTGAGCAGTACTTC. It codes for CASSWGGEQYF.